The T cell receptor (beta chain) described here comes from a study of shared clonotypes between healthy human individuals (dated by TCRdb to 2019 to 2021). Regarding the study in general: Three men and two women, aged 18 to 49 years, made up the cohort. For each donor, CD4 naive and CD4 memory were each run on three plates, CD8 naive on two plates, and CD8 memory on one plate. To estimate repertoire size and how much clonotypes are shared between individuals, the study performed deep sequencing of blood TCR repertoires from a few healthy adults. Different laboratories and diverse techniques were used to prepare libraries and sequence TCR repertoires, to increase sequencing depth and limit assay-specific biases. Leukapheresis yielded between about 0.85 and 10 billion PBMCs per donor. The research as a whole found: Across a few donors, 5% to 6% of naive CD4, roughly 3.8% of naive CD8, approximately 2.5% of memory CD4, and roughly 0.41% of memory CD8 clonotypes were shared. Because the study included only a small number of donors, the genetic and exposure-history diversity represented was limited. Based on pairwise subsampling, the degree of clonotype sharing among donors was expected to be affected by sequencing depth. Only blood was sampled, and tissue TCR repertoires likely differ from those in blood. Even with the large sequencing depth, rarefaction of the sorted-subset datasets indicated that sequencing was incomplete. Compared with non-shared clonotypes, the clonotypes found in all four sorted-subset donors had higher generation probabilities. Estimated clonotype richness was generally larger for naive than for memory subsets.

Healthy HIV-negative adults with no recently reported acute infections or vaccinations were included as donors. Only Caucasian adults living in Nashville, Tennessee, USA were represented among the donors. CD4+ T cells were enriched by magnetic negative selection, after which naive cells were positively selected on CD45RA and the negative fraction was taken as the memory subset. After blood collection by leukapheresis, PBMCs were isolated using Ficoll-Histopaque density gradient centrifugation and then cryopreserved in the vapor phase of liquid nitrogen. Purity and quantity of every magnetically sorted T cell population were checked by analytical flow cytometry. Genomic DNA was isolated from each sorted fraction and quantified by UV absorbance on a Nanodrop 2000c. Using the deep immunoSEQ assay, TCR CDR3 regions were amplified from genomic DNA by multiplex PCR. For each cell subset, the extracted genomic DNA was distributed evenly across all wells of several immunoSEQ 96-well plates, and each plate served as one replicate. For sorted subsets, each replicate PCR was loaded with approximately 200 ng genomic DNA, equivalent to approximately 27,000 T cell genomes. The purified libraries were quantified using a Qubit 3.0 fluorometer, sized with a Bioanalyzer 2100, and then quantified again using the KAPA Library Quantification kit. Every immunoSEQ 96-well plate was sequenced on a dedicated single-read 150-cycle Illumina NextSeq 550 flow cell. Processing in the source paper ran as follows. Because the immunoSEQ output included only junctional sequences and no quality scores, the filtering could not be the same as the filtering used for full-length reads. Sequences were annotated with PyIR, a Python wrapper for IgBLAST v1.9, and V/J genes and CDR3 were assigned using IMGT germline references. Reads with weak V/J assignments (E-value above 1e-6), missing CDR3, stop codons, out-of-frame junctions, or ambiguous translated residues were removed. V3J clonotypes were defined as sequences sharing an identical inferred V gene, J gene, and CDR3 amino acid sequence. To compute the percentage overlap between repertoires, the number of shared unique clonotypes was divided by the size of the smaller repertoire. Three approaches were used to assess repertoire richness: RTK rarefaction, the Chao1 estimator, and Recon v2.1 estimates of unobserved clonotypes. Generation probabilities for all TCRbeta clonotypes obtained by the gDNA method from a few donors were computed using OLGA. Not all clones reach the TCRdb copy of this immuneACCESS table, which keeps in-frame sequences only. Checked studies attribute under half of the gap to unresolved V genes and leave the rest unexplained. Clone size and V and J calls were adopted from that table, with D and trimming inferred from the DNA. This sample is represented by 2,500,000 or so clones; 85% to 95% of them were singletons. Jointly, the top ten make up about 0.41% of the sample.

The CDR1 and CDR2 encoded by the germline V gene are SQVTM and ANQGSEA. The cysteine opens and the phenylalanine closes a CDR3 of 14 amino acids. The CDR3 DNA has 42 bases and is translated from base 1. V was cut back by 6 bases and J by 5 bases, leaving a gap of 19 bases between them. In the case of this clone: This receptor's antigen is unknown. Base quality data are lacking; no much larger clone is found one base away.

This TCR was sampled from a young man in good health. Some clones in this sample may be carry-over from other donors' samples. Source material: naive CD4+ T cells from PBMCs. The intended sense of this specimen's cell subset or site label: CD45RA+ positively selected. The rearranged chain carries TRBV29-1 and TRBJ2-5; tentative D gene TRBD2, with 5 bases matching. CDR3 reads: CSVTVRGWKETQYF. The DNA sequence follows: TGCAGCGTGACGGTACGGGGATGGAAGGAGACCCAGTACTTC.